The sequence of this TCR beta chain was determined in a study of CD8 T cells in ankylosing spondylitis. Study-level results: There was reportedly significant enrichment of clones that were disease-linked in matched ankylosing spondylitis synovial fluid. CD8+ disease-linked clones were present at relatively low frequencies in blood. There was a TCR beta motif, made of several highly homologous variants, that appeared characteristic of ankylosing spondylitis blood.

This clonotype was recorded many times. The antigen is unknown. Making the TCR beta libraries involved quantitative 5'-RACE with molecular barcodes. One entry per CDR3 protein results from TCRdb running MiXCR on the 5' RACE reads. Of 450,000 to 550,000 distinct CDR3 sequences listed, less than 6% are singletons. Trimming cost V 2 bases and J 6 bases, with 10 bases left between them. The CDR3 consists of 12 residues. CDR1 is SQVTM and CDR2 is ANQGSEA in the germline V gene. This sequence was found in a male donor with ankylosing spondylitis. This chain links TRBV29-1 with TRBJ1-2; D unresolved. Specimen: blood, either unsorted or a sorted T cell fraction (not recorded which). CDR3 loop: CSVEKEFDGYTF. The CDR3 coding sequence is TGCAGCGTTGAAAAGGAGTTCGATGGCTACACCTTC.